Listed below are T cell receptor beta chains from one sample, sequenced in a study of CD8 T cells in ankylosing spondylitis. MiXCR was run by TCRdb on the 5' RACE reads, yielding one entry per CDR3 protein. The sample shows under 450,000 distinct CDR3 sequences, 17% of them seen only once. Sequencing was performed on blood, either unsorted or a sorted T cell fraction (not recorded which). These receptors were taken from a male donor with ankylosing spondylitis. Both conserved end residues are part of each CDR3. The D gene is left open where the match is weak. The size of a clone is reported for some rows only, either as once, few or many, or as a class for expanded clones.

>.|TRBJ2-7|TRBD2|TRBV7-8
TGTGCCAGCAGCTTAGTGAGCGGGGGGGCTTTCTACGAGCAGTACTTC
CASSLVSGGAFYEQYF
>.|TRBJ2-3|TRBD2|TRBV9
TGTGCCAGCAGCGTAGAGGGAGGGGACTGGGATACGCAGTATTTT
CASSVEGGDWDTQYF
>.|TRBJ2-2|TRBD1|TRBV7-8
TGTGCCAGCAGCCACGACAGGGGGAACACCGGGGAGCTGTTTTTT
CASSHDRGNTGELFF
>few|TRBJ1-2|.|TRBV5-5
TGTGCCAGCAGCTTGGATCCGGGGTACAATGGCTACACCTTC
CASSLDPGYNGYTF
>.|TRBJ1-1|TRBD1|TRBV5-1
TGCGCCAGCAGCGAAGGACAGGAGGTGATCACTGAAGCTTTCTTT
CASSEGQEVITEAFF
>.|TRBJ2-4|TRBD1|TRBV7-2
TGTGCCAGCAGCACGGGGACAGTCCAAAACATTCAGTACTTC
CASSTGTVQNIQYF
>.|TRBJ2-3|TRBD1|TRBV7-3
TGTGCCAGCAGCTTAACGGGGGACAGCCGTACGCAGTATTTT
CASSLTGDSRTQYF
>.|TRBJ2-3|.|TRBV28
TGTGCCAGCAGTTCACCGGCCTCTGGAACAGATACGCAGTATTTT
CASSSPASGTDTQYF
>many|TRBJ1-2|.|TRBV12-3/TRBV12-4
TGTGCCAGCAGGGGGACAATCTATGGCTACACCTTC
CASRGTIYGYTF
>.|TRBJ2-1|.|TRBV5-1
TGCGCCAGCAGCGGAGTTCCGGGGGCTAATGAGCAGTTCTTC
CASSGVPGANEQFF
>.|TRBJ1-2|TRBD1|TRBV9
TGTGCCAGCAGCGTGGCCCTCCAGGGGGCAGGGTATGGCTACACCTTC
CASSVALQGAGYGYTF
>.|TRBJ1-4|TRBD1|TRBV27
TGTGCCAGCAGGCAGACAGGGCTCGGTGAAAAACTGTTTTTT
CASRQTGLGEKLFF
>few|TRBJ2-2|TRBD1|TRBV6-2/TRBV6-3
TGTGCCAGCAAGCCGACAGGGCCCGGGGAGCTGTTTTTT
CASKPTGPGELFF
>.|TRBJ1-4|.|TRBV6-1
TGTGCCAGCAGTAGACGACATAGGCCCAATGAAAAACTGTTTTTT
CASSRRHRPNEKLFF
>.|TRBJ1-2|.|TRBV5-1
TGCGCCAGCAGCTTTGATCCGGGGCCCTCCTATGGCTACACCTTC
CASSFDPGPSYGYTF
>few|TRBJ1-2|.|TRBV6-5
TGTGCCAGCAGTTACCGGCAGGAGCTGGGCTACACCTTC
CASSYRQELGYTF
>.|TRBJ2-1|.|TRBV7-9
TGTGCCAGCAGCTTAGGCGCAGGGGCAGGGTACTATGAGCAGTTCTTC
CASSLGAGAGYYEQFF
>.|TRBJ2-1|.|TRBV20-1
TGCAGTGCTAGTCTTGGCACGAAATACAATGAGCAGTTCTTC
CSASLGTKYNEQFF
>few|TRBJ1-4|.|TRBV12-3/TRBV12-4
TGTGCCAGCAGTTTTCAGGGTCGTGTCGCAACTAATGAAAAACTGTTTTTT
CASSFQGRVATNEKLFF
>.|TRBJ1-6|.|TRBV3-1
TGTGCCAGCAGCCCTAGGGGAAGTAATTCACCCCTCCACTTT
CASSPRGSNSPLHF
>few|TRBJ2-7|TRBD1|TRBV3-1
TGTGCCAGCAGCCAAGGGGACAGAGCCTCCTACGAGCAGTACTTC
CASSQGDRASYEQYF
>.|TRBJ1-2|TRBD1|TRBV27
TGTGCCAGCAGTTCCCACAGGGGGCGGTCGGCTCATCATGGCTACACCTTC
CASSSHRGRSAHHGYTF
>few|TRBJ2-3|TRBD2|TRBV6-2/TRBV6-3
TGTGCCAGCTTCTCTAGCGGGGTACGGGATACGCAGTATTTT
CASFSSGVRDTQYF
>many|TRBJ2-2|.|TRBV12-3/TRBV12-4
TGTGCCAGCAGTTTTGACAGATTGAACACCGGGGAGCTGTTTTTT
CASSFDRLNTGELFF
>few|TRBJ1-5|TRBD1|TRBV9
TGTGCCAGCAGCGTGGGGACAGGGGGAGACCAGCCCCAGCATTTT
CASSVGTGGDQPQHF
>many|TRBJ1-2|.|TRBV7-8
TGTGCCAGCAGCCCGGACAGCCTCAACTATGGCTACACCTTC
CASSPDSLNYGYTF
>.|TRBJ2-3|.|TRBV18
TGTGCCAGCTCACCACGTGCCACCACAGATACGCAGTATTTT
CASSPRATTDTQYF
>few|TRBJ2-7|TRBD1|TRBV30
TGTGCCTGGAGTGTAGGACAGGGGGTCCACGAGCAGTACTTC
CAWSVGQGVHEQYF
>.|TRBJ1-1|.|TRBV2
TGTGCCAGATCAGTTGACACTGAAGCTTTCTTT
CARSVDTEAFF
>few|TRBJ1-2|.|TRBV11-2
TGTGCCAGCAGCTTTGTACAGTTTTTCTCGGCCCAAGAAGAAAACTATGGCTACACCTTC
CASSFVQFFSAQEENYGYTF
>.|TRBJ2-5|.|TRBV6-6
TGTGCCAGCAGTTACCTCGAGCGCCTTTACTTC
CASSYLERLYF
>once|TRBJ2-7|.|TRBV2
TGTGCCAGCAGAGAAACAGGGAGTATGGACGAGCAGTACTTC
CASRETGSMDEQYF
>.|TRBJ1-1|TRBD1|TRBV6-2/TRBV6-3
TGTGCCAGCAGTCCACTAGGGACAGGGGCGTTAAACACTGAAGCTTTCTTT
CASSPLGTGALNTEAFF
>.|TRBJ2-1|.|TRBV11-1
TGTGCCAGCAGCCCCATCAGTGACAATGAGCAGTTCTTC
CASSPISDNEQFF
>.|TRBJ2-4|.|TRBV18
TGTGCCAGCTCACCCCCCCTTGGAGGGTATGGTATGGCCAAAAACATTCAGTACTTC
CASSPPLGGYGMAKNIQYF
>many|TRBJ1-5|.|TRBV12-3/TRBV12-4
TGTGCCAGCAGTTCCTCACAGGGTAGCAATCAGCCCCAGCATTTT
CASSSSQGSNQPQHF
>.|TRBJ2-3|.|TRBV9
TGTGCCAGCAGCGTAGATTGGGATACGCAGTATTTT
CASSVDWDTQYF
>few|TRBJ2-5|TRBD1|TRBV12-3/TRBV12-4
TGTGCCAGCAGTTCACAGGGGGCTGCGGGAGAGACCCAGTACTTC
CASSSQGAAGETQYF
>.|TRBJ1-2|TRBD1|TRBV19
TGTGCCAGTAGGGCTGACAGGGGGATCTATGGCTACACCTTC
CASRADRGIYGYTF
>.|TRBJ1-2|.|TRBV3-1
TGTGCCAGCAGCCTCGAAAGGGTTAGCGGCTATGGCTACACCTTC
CASSLERVSGYGYTF
>many|TRBJ1-5|.|TRBV6-6
TGTGCCAGCACCAGGAACAGGGCCCAGCCCCAGCATTTT
CASTRNRAQPQHF
>few|TRBJ2-3|TRBD2|TRBV7-2
TGTGCCAGCAGCGCACGAACTAGCGGGGGGCCACGAGATACGCAGTATTTT
CASSARTSGGPRDTQYF
>many|TRBJ2-1|TRBD2|TRBV5-1
TGCGCCAGCAGCCTTAGCGGGACTTCCTACAATGAGCAGTTCTTC
CASSLSGTSYNEQFF
>few|TRBJ2-3|.|TRBV25-1
TGTGCCAGCAGTGATTCGGCAGGGAGCACAGATACGCAGTATTTT
CASSDSAGSTDTQYF
>few|TRBJ1-6|.|TRBV6-6
TGTGCCAGCAGGGGGGAGTTGAATTCACCCCTCCACTTT
CASRGELNSPLHF
>.|TRBJ1-3|.|TRBV5-1
TGCGCCAGCAGCTTGGGGGATACCGCCGCTGGAAACACCATATATTTT
CASSLGDTAAGNTIYF
>few|TRBJ1-1|.|TRBV5-5
TGTGCCAGCAGCCCCCTTTTGGGGGGAAAGTCGAACACTGAAGCTTTCTTT
CASSPLLGGKSNTEAFF
>few|TRBJ2-1|.|TRBV10-3
TGTGCCACCCTCGGGAGTCCCACCTTCAATGAGCAGTTCTTC
CATLGSPTFNEQFF
>.|TRBJ2-1|.|TRBV27
TGTGCCAGCAGTTATCCGGGACAAATCTACAATGAGCAGTTCTTC
CASSYPGQIYNEQFF
>.|TRBJ1-2|TRBD1|TRBV20-1
TGCAGTGCGGCGACAGGGGGCTCTGGCTACACCTTC
CSAATGGSGYTF
>.|TRBJ2-2|.|TRBV6-1
TGTGCCAGCTCAGGGGGGGCGGGCACCGGGGAGCTGTTTTTT
CASSGGAGTGELFF